The clone carrying this TCR beta chain showed up many times. These data belong to a study of early T cells in non-severe SARS-CoV-2 infection. TCRdb recomputed calls from the 5' RACE reads with MiXCR, one row per CDR3 protein. Found here are 25,000 to 30,000 distinct CDR3 sequences, around 4% of them singletons; the top ten hold about 4.2%. The CDR3 consists of 13 residues. Germline V gene lookup returns CDR1 MDHEN and CDR2 SYDVKM. Between the trimmed V and J ends, which lost 4 bases and 1 base, there was a span of 7 bases. V gene TRBV28 combines with J gene TRBJ1-1; D remains unclear. The specimen was whole blood. The clonotype originates from an adult who was a healthcare worker with PCR-confirmed SARS-CoV-2 infection or an uninfected control (not recorded which). CDR3 sequence reads: CASSYFGNTEAFF. CDR3 sequence (DNA): TGTGCCAGCAGTTATTTCGGGAACACTGAAGCTTTCTTT. Supplemented by reference TRBV28 and TRBJ1-1, the full variable domain reads DVKVTQSSRYLVKRTGEKVFLECVQDMDHENMFWYRQDPGLGLRLIYFSYDVKMKEKGDIPEGYSVSREKKERFSLILESASTNQTSMYLCASSYFGNTEAFFGQGTRLTVV.